This T cell receptor beta chain was sequenced in a study of T cells in Graves' hyperthyroidism and ophthalmopathy. At the level of the study: Blood was drawn when the patient was first diagnosed and still untreated.

Trimming stripped 2 bases from V and 3 bases from J, with 13 bases between. Germline V gene data show CDR1 as SNHLY and CDR2 as FYNNEI. This CDR3 is built from 15 residues. This clonotype has a count of ten or more. These patients, aged 18 to 65, had recently diagnosed hyperthyroidism lasting under 2 months. Used for diagnoses were clinical symptoms, serum thyroxine and TRAb, thyroid ultrasound and orbital computed tomography. The investigators amplified TCR beta CDR3 regions from RNA transcripts. Primed by the HTBI set, a first-round RT-PCR was run on the TCR CDR3. TCRdb used MiXCR to reprocess the multiplex PCR reads, holding one entry per CDR3 protein. The sample contains fewer than 900,000 distinct CDR3 sequences, around 20% of which appear only once.

Sequencing was done on a sample of blood. This chain connects TRBV2 to TRBJ1-1, with TRBD1 as a possible D gene (5 bases). This clonotype was obtained from a woman aged 50 to 65 with Graves' hyperthyroidism that later progressed to Graves' ophthalmopathy. For the CDR3, the DNA is TGTGCCAGCAGTGAATCGGCAGGGAAATACACTGAAGCTTTCTTT. Residues: CASSESAGKYTEAFF.